One sample yielded the 26 T cell receptor beta chains listed below, sequenced in a study of identical twins. TCRdb recomputed calls from the 5' RACE reads with MiXCR, one row per CDR3 protein. This repertoire shows fewer than 250,000 distinct CDR3 sequences, approximately 15% found once; its top ten account for 40%. This sample also appeared in a second study, on T cells expressing NK-cell markers.

Source material: CD8+ T cells sorted from blood. The receptors come from a woman in her late teens or twenties in good health.

There are a few counts of this clonotype. The gene calls are TRBV15 and TRBJ2-2, with a weak D call TRBD1 (5 bases). The CDR3 is 11 residues long. Germline CDR1 is LNHNV and CDR2 is YYDKDF (reference sequence). Trimming pared 11 bases from V and 7 bases from J, leaving 11 bases between. This CDR3 reads CAAQGGGELFF. In DNA, the CDR3 is TGTGCCGCCCAGGGTGGCGGGGAGCTGTTTTTT. The full variable domain, its missing parts supplied by reference TRBV15 and TRBJ2-2, is DAMVIQNPRYQVTQFGKPVTLSCSQTLNHNVMYWYQQKSSQAPKLLFHYYDKDFNNEADTPDNFQSRRPNTSFCFLDIRSPGLGDTAMYLCAAQGGGELFFGEGSRLTVL.

The chain employs TRBV12-3 or TRBV12-4 and TRBJ2-5, with 8 bases identical to TRBD1. This CDR3 has 16 amino acids. Losses at the gene ends were 5 bases for V and 2 bases for J; bases not matched to a gene: 10. CDR3 amino acids: CASSDRTGSDQETQYF. CDR3 sequence (DNA): TGTGCCAGCAGTGACCGGACAGGGTCCGATCAAGAGACCCAGTACTTC.

This clonotype was recorded a few times. The V call is TRBV5-1, the J call TRBJ2-2; D ambiguous. From germline, CDR1 is SGHRS and CDR2 YFSETQ. The CDR3 length is 14 residues. With 4 bases removed from V and 4 bases from J, the gap between germline ends came to 11 bases. CDR3 sequence reads: CASSTNGVTGELFF. Here the CDR3 DNA reads TGCGCCAGCAGCACAAATGGGGTCACCGGGGAGCTGTTTTTT. The full variable domain, completed using reference TRBV5-1 and TRBJ2-2, is KAGVTQTPRYLIKTRGQQVTLSCSPISGHRSVSWYQQTPGQGLQFLFEYFSETQRNKGNFPGRFSGRQFSNSRSEMNVSTLELGDSALYLCASSTNGVTGELFFGEGSRLTVL.

This clonotype was observed a handful of times. The chain carries TRBV9 and TRBJ2-1; D remains ambiguous. Germline lookup yields CDR1 SGDLS and CDR2 YYNGEE. The CDR3 is made up of 14 amino acids. Trimming removed 3 bases at V and 5 bases at J, with 12 bases between. The chain's CDR3 is CASSGITPDNEQFF. The CDR3 bases are TGTGCCAGCAGCGGGATAACTCCTGACAATGAGCAGTTCTTC.

This clonotype has only a few counts. The chain recombines TRBV7-9 with TRBJ2-1; D is ambiguous. This CDR3 has 13 amino acids. Trimming took off 3 bases at V and 8 bases at J, with 11 bases between the two ends. The germline V gene has CDR1 SEHNR and CDR2 FQNEAQ (reference sequence). The CDR3 is CASSFSESDEQFF. The CDR3 region has the DNA TGTGCCAGCAGCTTCTCTGAGTCGGATGAGCAGTTCTTC.

This chain links TRBV29-1 with TRBJ2-7; D gene unclear. The CDR3 sequence is 17 residues long. Trimming shortened V by 3 bases and J by 4 bases, and 25 bases separated the two germline ends. CDR1 and CDR2 from the germline V gene are SQVTM and ANQGSEA. The CDR3 spells CSVELRGTQFGVYEQYF. CDR3 nucleotides: TGCAGCGTTGAGTTAAGAGGTACCCAGTTTGGTGTGTACGAGCAGTACTTC.

This clonotype appeared a few times. The genes are TRBV24-1 and TRBJ2-1; D is unclear. The CDR3 is 12 residues long. Per the germline V gene, CDR1 is KGHDR and CDR2 is SFDVKD. Trimming shortened V by 2 bases and J by 7 bases, and 5 bases separated the two germline ends. CDR3 in amino acids: CATSDWGNEQFF. The CDR3 DNA reads as TGTGCCACCAGTGATTGGGGAAATGAGCAGTTCTTC.

The V gene is TRBV12-3 or TRBV12-4, the J gene TRBJ2-5; D gene ambiguous. CDR3 size: 14 residues. V lost 3 bases and J lost 2, with 10 bases in between. The CDR3 region is CASSFLGRQETQYF. The CDR3 DNA reads TGTGCCAGCAGTTTCCTTGGACGACAAGAGACCCAGTACTTC.

This sequence joins TRBV27 and TRBJ2-5, with D unclear. V was clipped by 3 bases and J by 4 bases, with 18 bases between them. This CDR3 region has 16 residues. The germline gives CDR1 MNHEY, CDR2 SMNVEV (reference sequence). Written as DNA, the CDR3 is TGTGCCAGCAGTTTCCTAGGAGTAGGTGCTGGAGAGACCCAGTACTTC. This codes for CASSFLGVGAGETQYF.

The rearrangement uses TRBV7-9 and TRBJ2-2; unclear D gene. The CDR3 loop spans 12 amino acids. Trimming pared 10 bases from V and 8 bases from J, leaving 14 bases between. Germline V gene sequence: CDR1 SEHNR, CDR2 FQNEAQ (reference sequence). The CDR3 reads CATPQREGELFF. Here the CDR3 DNA reads TGTGCCACGCCTCAACGAGAAGGGGAGCTGTTTTTT. The complete variable domain, with remaining parts taken from reference TRBV7-9 and TRBJ2-2, reads DTGVSQNPRHKITKRGQNVTFRCDPISEHNRLYWYRQTLGQGPEFLTYFQNEAQLEKSRLLSDRFSAERPKGSFSTLEIQRTEQGDSAMYLCATPQREGELFFGEGSRLTVL.

The chain employs TRBV7-2 and TRBJ2-2, with 9 bases fitting TRBD2. CDR3 length: 15 amino acids. Germline V CDR1 and CDR2: SGHTA, FQGNSA. The V and J ends lost 7 bases and 6 bases, in that order; junction bases with no gene match: 9. CDR3 sequence: CASNQRGAGSGELFF. In DNA, the CDR3 is TGTGCCAGCAACCAGCGGGGGGCCGGGTCCGGGGAGCTGTTTTTT.

CDR3 coding DNA: TGCGCCAGCAGCCAATATCCGGGAGGGATAACAGATACGCAGTATTTT. It is translated as CASSQYPGGITDTQYF. V usage is TRBV4-1 and J usage is TRBJ2-3; 8 bases fit TRBD2. This CDR3 spans 16 amino acids. V was pared by 2 bases and J by 3 bases, with 7 bases of the junction left unmatched. CDR1 is MGHRA, CDR2 YSYEKL, per germline.

This clonotype appeared many times. The chain links TRBV12-3 or TRBV12-4 to TRBJ2-5; maybe TRBD2 (5 bases). Trimming removed 2 bases from V and 2 bases from J, with 15 bases in between. The CDR3 length is 16 residues. CDR3 loop: CASSLRTVGAQETQYF. The CDR3 coding sequence is TGTGCCAGCAGTTTACGGACCGTGGGAGCGCAAGAGACCCAGTACTTC.

V and J are TRBV29-1 and TRBJ1-2, with unresolved D. CDR3 length: 10 residues. The V and J ends lost 5 bases and 4 bases respectively, with 5 bases between them. Per the germline V gene, CDR1 is SQVTM and CDR2 is ANQGSEA. The CDR3 is CSVPGYGYTF. As DNA, the CDR3 is TGCAGCGTTCCGGGCTATGGCTACACCTTC.

The chain joins TRBV6-5 to TRBJ2-3; maybe TRBD2 (6 bases). The germline gives CDR1 MNHEY, CDR2 SVGAGI. The CDR3 runs to 14 residues. Trimming pared 4 bases from V and 3 bases from J, leaving 11 bases between. CDR3 bases: TGTGCCAGCAGTTTGACTAGTCGGACAGATACGCAGTATTTT. The encoded protein is CASSLTSRTDTQYF.

A few counts support this clonotype. The chain joins TRBV29-1 to TRBJ2-7; possibly TRBD1 or TRBD2 for D (7 bases each). Per germline, CDR1 SQVTM and CDR2 ANQGSEA. The CDR3 covers 13 residues. V was trimmed by 5 bases and J by 4 bases, leaving 15 bases between them. Here the CDR3 reads CSVRGDRGYEQYF. The CDR3 region has the DNA TGCAGCGTTCGGGGGGACAGAGGGTACGAGCAGTACTTC.

This chain links TRBV13 with TRBJ2-7, with 7 bases aligning to TRBD1. Germline CDR1 PRHDT, CDR2 FYEKMQ (reference sequence). The CDR3 covers 15 residues. The junction had 7 bases not matched to a gene; V was cut back by 5 bases and J by 0 bases. CDR3 in amino acids: CASSTLDRASYEQYF. The CDR3 DNA reads as TGTGCCAGCAGCACCTTAGACAGGGCCTCCTACGAGCAGTACTTC.

This clonotype was picked up a small number of times. The genes are TRBV20-1 and TRBJ2-1, with D unresolved. V lost 2 bases and J 2 bases, leaving 16 bases between the germline ends. CDR1 DFQATT and CDR2 SNEGSKA come from the germline V gene (reference sequence). CDR3 length: 16 amino acids. Here the CDR3 DNA reads TGCAGTGCTAGACCCAGCCAAATGCTACCCTACAATGAGCAGTTCTTC. This sequence encodes CSARPSQMLPYNEQFF.

This clonotype has just a few counts. V usage is TRBV6-1 and J usage is TRBJ1-1; D not resolved. The germline gives CDR1 MNHNS, CDR2 SASEGT. V was cut by 9 bases and J by 10 bases, with 6 bases left in between. The CDR3 has 8 residues. Here the CDR3 DNA reads TGTGCCAGGCTAGGAGCTTTCTTT. Residues: CARLGAFF.

The chain is built from TRBV29-1 and TRBJ2-7; no clear D gene. The V gene's germline CDR1 is SQVTM and CDR2 ANQGSEA. The CDR3 extends over 12 amino acids. Trimming left V 4 bases short and J 0 bases short, with 7 bases between. The CDR3 nucleotides read TGCAGCGTTGCAGTGGACTCCTACGAGCAGTACTTC. Translation gives CSVAVDSYEQYF.

The chain joins TRBV19 to TRBJ2-3; 11 bases are shared with TRBD2. The length of the CDR3 is 14 residues. CDR1 and CDR2 from the germline V gene are LNHDA and SQIVND (reference sequence). V dropped 8 bases and J dropped 3; count of bases not matched to a gene: 4. DNA of the CDR3: TGTGCCAGTTCAATAGCGGGGGGGACAGATACGCAGTATTTT. This encodes CASSIAGGTDTQYF. The entire variable domain, with the rest obtained from reference TRBV19 and TRBJ2-3, is as follows: DGGITQSPKYLFRKEGQNVTLSCEQNLNHDAMYWYRQDPGQGLRLIYYSQIVNDFQKGDIAEGYSVSREKKESFPLTVTSAQKNPTAFYLCASSIAGGTDTQYFGPGTRLTVL.

Many counts were recorded for this clonotype. The chain has TRBV27 and TRBJ2-3, with D hard to call. There are 19 residues in the CDR3. V was shortened by 4 bases and J by 0 bases, with 23 bases between the two germline ends. CDR1 and CDR2 (germline): MNHEY, SMNVEV (reference sequence). Here the CDR3 reads CASSSTASPLTPSTDTQYF. CDR3 sequence (DNA): TGTGCCAGCAGTTCGACGGCGAGCCCTTTGACGCCTAGCACAGATACGCAGTATTTT.

This clonotype was counted a few times. The chain couples TRBV10-2 to TRBJ2-1, with 9 bases lining up with TRBD1. The CDR3 totals 18 residues. Germline assignment: CDR1 WSHSY and CDR2 SAAADI. After removal of 2 bases from V and 0 bases from J, the junction contained 8 bases not matched to a gene. CDR3 nucleotides: TGCGCCAGCAGTGAGATTGGGACAGGGCCAAGCTCCTACAATGAGCAGTTCTTC. It yields the protein CASSEIGTGPSSYNEQFF.

This clonotype has only a few counts. The rearrangement links TRBV7-9 to TRBJ2-7, with D maybe TRBD1 (6 bases). Trimming cost V 5 bases and J 6 bases, with 11 bases left between them. The CDR3 sequence is 12 residues long. The germline V gene encodes CDR1 SEHNR and CDR2 FQNEAQ (reference sequence). The CDR3 nucleotides are TGTGCCAGCAGCATGGACAGTGCCGAGCAGTACTTC. This encodes CASSMDSAEQYF.

The V call is TRBV7-8, the J call TRBJ1-3; TRBD1 is a possible D gene (5 bases). V gave up 4 bases and J gave up 0 bases, with 10 bases separating them. CDR1 SGHVS and CDR2 FQNEAQ come from the germline V gene. CDR3 length equals 15 residues. This CDR3 is CASSWDSSSGNTIYF. The DNA for the CDR3 is TGTGCCAGCAGCTGGGACTCTAGCTCTGGAAACACCATATATTTT.

This clonotype was counted only a few times. The chain couples TRBV5-6 to TRBJ1-2; the match to TRBD1 covers 9 bases. Unmatched junction bases numbered 12, after V lost 4 bases and J lost 8 bases. The CDR3 covers 15 residues. CDR1 is SGHDT and CDR2 is YYEEEE in the germline V gene. The CDR3, as DNA: TGTGCCAGCAGCCAAGGGACAGGGACGGTCCAAGGCTACACCTTC. This sequence encodes CASSQGTGTVQGYTF.